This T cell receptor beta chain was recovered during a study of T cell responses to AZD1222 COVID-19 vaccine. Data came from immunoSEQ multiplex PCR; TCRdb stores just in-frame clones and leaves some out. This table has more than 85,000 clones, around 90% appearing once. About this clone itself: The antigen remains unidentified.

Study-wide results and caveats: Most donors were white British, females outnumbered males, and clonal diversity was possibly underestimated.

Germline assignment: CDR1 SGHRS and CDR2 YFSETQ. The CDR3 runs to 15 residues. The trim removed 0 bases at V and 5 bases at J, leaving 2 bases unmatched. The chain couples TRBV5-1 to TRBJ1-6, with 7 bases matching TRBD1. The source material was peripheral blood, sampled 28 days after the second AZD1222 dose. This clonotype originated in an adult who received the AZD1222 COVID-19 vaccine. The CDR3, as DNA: TGCGCCAGCAGCTTGGCCGGGACAGATAATTCACCCCTCCACTTT. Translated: CASSLAGTDNSPLHF.